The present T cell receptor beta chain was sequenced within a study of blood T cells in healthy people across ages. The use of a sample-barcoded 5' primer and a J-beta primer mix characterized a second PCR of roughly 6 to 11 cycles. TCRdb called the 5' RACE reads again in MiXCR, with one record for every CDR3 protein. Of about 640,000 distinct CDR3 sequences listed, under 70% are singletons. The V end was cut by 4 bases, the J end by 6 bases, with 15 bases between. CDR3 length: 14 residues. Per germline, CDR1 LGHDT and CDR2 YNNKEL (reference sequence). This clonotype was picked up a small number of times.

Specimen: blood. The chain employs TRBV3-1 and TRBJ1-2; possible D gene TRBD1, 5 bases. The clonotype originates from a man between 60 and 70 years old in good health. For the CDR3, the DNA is TGTGCCAGCAGCCCCCAAGGCAGGGAGGATGGCTACACCTTC. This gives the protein CASSPQGREDGYTF.